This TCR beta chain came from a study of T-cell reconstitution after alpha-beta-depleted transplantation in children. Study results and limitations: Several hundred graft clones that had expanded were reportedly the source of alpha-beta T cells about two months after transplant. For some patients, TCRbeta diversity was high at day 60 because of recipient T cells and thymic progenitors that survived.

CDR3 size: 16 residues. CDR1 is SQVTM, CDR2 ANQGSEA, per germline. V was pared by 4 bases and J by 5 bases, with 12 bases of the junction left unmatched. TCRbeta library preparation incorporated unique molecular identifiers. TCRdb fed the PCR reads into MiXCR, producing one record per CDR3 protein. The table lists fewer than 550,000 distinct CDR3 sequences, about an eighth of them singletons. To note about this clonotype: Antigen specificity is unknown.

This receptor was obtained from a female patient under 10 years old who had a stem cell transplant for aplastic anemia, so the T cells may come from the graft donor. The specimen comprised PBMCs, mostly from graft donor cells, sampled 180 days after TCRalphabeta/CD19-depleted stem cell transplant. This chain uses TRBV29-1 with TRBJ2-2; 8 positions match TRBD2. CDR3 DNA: TGCAGCGTTGCCGGCGGGAGGCCCTTGGGGACCGGGGAGCTGTTTTTT. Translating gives CSVAGGRPLGTGELFF.